The clone carrying this T cell receptor (beta chain) has a handful of counts. Assay used: immunoSEQ multiplex PCR; TCRdb lists only in-frame clones, some missing. Here the sample spans 70,000 to 100,000 clones, about 79% being singletons. This entry comes from a study of radiation and T cells in renal cell carcinoma. As for the study in general: Nephrectomy followed 15 Gy stereotactic body radiation by 4 weeks.

The time point was: baseline pretreatment blood. Specified treatment: 15 Gy SBRT to primary tumor, nephrectomy 4 weeks later. Germline V gene sequence: CDR1 SGHVS, CDR2 FNYEAQ. V lost 0 bases, J lost 7 bases, and 10 bases lay in between. This CDR3 is 14 amino acids long. The chain employs TRBV7-6 and TRBJ2-4; perhaps TRBD1 as D (7 bases). The clonotype was recovered from a man in his fifties or sixties with renal cell carcinoma. Material: blood, obtained from a patient whose treatment included radiotherapy and nephrectomy. DNA for the CDR3: TGTGCCAGCAGCTTAGCGGCAGGGGGGAACATTCAGTACTTC. Protein product: CASSLAAGGNIQYF. The full variable domain, with the rest looked up from reference TRBV7-6 and TRBJ2-4, is GAGVSQSPRYKVTKRGQDVALRCDPISGHVSLYWYRQALGQGPEFLTYFNYEAQQDKSGLPNDRFSAERPEGSISTLTIQRTEQRDSAMYRCASSLAAGGNIQYFGAGTRLSVL.